This TCR beta chain was captured in a study of cytomegalovirus exposure and HLA in healthy donors. V trimming: 4 bases; J trimming: 4 bases; junction bases outside the gene matches: 8. The germline CDR1 and CDR2 sequences are SGHRS and YFSETQ. The CDR3 is 17 amino acids. Primers for the PCR totalled 60 Vbeta and 13 Jbeta. Sequenced by immunoSEQ multiplex PCR; TCRdb stores in-frame clones only, minus some. The sample has approximately 140,000 clones; about 80% are singletons. The clonotype comes from a woman aged 40 to 50 in good health and CMV-seronegative. Sequencing was performed on PBMCs. The chain employs TRBV5-1 and TRBJ2-6; 10 bases align to TRBD2. This CDR3 reads CASSRLAGVVGANVLTF. CDR3 in DNA: TGCGCCAGCAGCCGGCTAGCGGGAGTTGTAGGGGCCAACGTCCTGACTTTC.